What follows are 29 T cell receptor beta chains derived from one specimen sequenced in a study of patients and donors after allogeneic stem cell transplantation. TCRdb redid the calling of the RT-PCR reads with MiXCR, one entry per CDR3 protein. The table lists hundreds of thousands of distinct CDR3 sequences, 16% of them singletons. The specimen was blood, either unsorted or a sorted T cell fraction (not recorded which). The receptors stem from a human donor who was either an allogeneic HSCT recipient or a stem cell or donor lymphocyte infusion donor (not recorded which). It is not recorded whose cells these are; they may come from a transplant donor.

This clonotype has a handful of counts. The rearrangement links TRBV7-9 to TRBJ2-1; 9 bases fit TRBD1. The V and J ends lost 4 bases and 16 bases, in that order; junction bases with no gene match: 8. Germline CDR1 and CDR2: SEHNR and FQNEAQ (reference sequence). The CDR3 has 12 residues. CDR3 sequence (DNA): TGTGCCAGCAGCTCTCCGGGACAGGGTGTTTTCTTC. It is translated as CASSSPGQGVFF.

This chain joins TRBV29-1 and TRBJ2-5; no definite D call. Trimming removed 7 bases from V and 2 bases from J, with 14 bases in between. CDR3 length: 13 amino acids. CDR1 and CDR2 (germline): SQVTM, ANQGSEA. The CDR3: CSATGDSQETQYF. CDR3 nucleotide sequence: TGCAGCGCCACCGGTGATTCGCAAGAGACCCAGTACTTC.

This clonotype was found a few times. V is TRBV30 and J is TRBJ1-1; D perhaps matches TRBD1 (5 bases). The ends were cut back, 6 bases at V and 3 bases at J, with 14 bases in the middle. The germline V gene encodes CDR1 GTSNPN and CDR2 SVGIG (reference sequence). The CDR3 length is 13 residues. CDR3 sequence: CACGPAGDTEAFF. The CDR3 DNA reads TGTGCCTGCGGGCCCGCGGGGGACACTGAAGCTTTCTTT.

This clonotype was seen ten or more times. The genes are TRBV10-3 and TRBJ2-3; D tentatively fits TRBD1 or TRBD2 (5 bases each). Between the trimmed V and J ends, which lost 3 bases and 10 bases, there was a span of 8 bases. The CDR3 sequence is 11 residues long. The germline CDR1 and CDR2 sequences are ENHRY and SYGVKD. The CDR3 nucleotides read TGTGCCATCAGTGATCAGGGACCGCAGTATTTT. Amino acids: CAISDQGPQYF.

In the case of this clonotype: The junction does not match germline at one end; this may be a read error. In DNA, the CDR3 is TGTGCTAGCAGCTCCTCTAGGCAAGAGACCCAGTACTTC. Residues: CASSSSRQETQYF. This chain uses TRBV7-7 with TRBJ2-5, with unresolved D. CDR1 and CDR2 from the germline V gene are SSHAT and FNYEAQ (reference sequence). The CDR3 is 13 residues long.

This clonotype was detected only a few times. The chain carries TRBV18 and TRBJ1-2, with D hard to call. V lost 0 bases, J lost 3 bases, and 14 bases lay in between. Per germline, CDR1 KGHSH and CDR2 LQKENI. This CDR3 is built from 16 residues. CDR3 DNA: TGTGCCAGCTCACCACCGGGAACTAACCGACACTATGGCTACACCTTC. This sequence encodes CASSPPGTNRHYGYTF.

This clonotype appeared a few times. The CDR3 sequence: CASSLNRGTLAYEQYF. The DNA of the CDR3 is TGTGCCAGCAGCCTAAACAGGGGCACACTGGCCTACGAGCAGTACTTC. The chain uses TRBV3-1 and TRBJ2-7, with 7 bases identical to TRBD1. The CDR3 contains 16 residues. From germline, CDR1 is LGHDT and CDR2 YNNKEL (reference sequence). The ends lost 4 bases at V and 2 bases at J; junction bases unmatched: 11.

In its sample, this clonotype was seen a few times. The chain is built from TRBV20-1 and TRBJ1-4; D is ambiguous. Germline CDR1 reads DFQATT; CDR2 reads SNEGSKA (reference sequence). The CDR3 contains 17 residues. Trimming pared 0 bases from V and 0 bases from J, leaving 14 bases between. CDR3 residues: CSARDPSRASTNEKLFF. The CDR3 region has the DNA TGCAGTGCTAGAGATCCCTCAAGGGCATCAACTAATGAAAAACTGTTTTTT.

The rearrangement links TRBV29-1 to TRBJ2-7; 8 nucleotides align to TRBD1. Trimming took 4 bases from V and 3 from J; bases not matched to a gene: 8. Germline V gene lookup returns CDR1 SQVTM and CDR2 ANQGSEA. There are 14 residues in the CDR3. CDR3 sequence: CSVARTGSGYEQYF. The CDR3 coding sequence is TGCAGCGTTGCCCGGACAGGGTCAGGCTACGAGCAGTACTTC.

The J gene is TRBJ2-7, the V gene TRBV20-1, with TRBD2 matching over 8 bases. Germline lookup yields CDR1 DFQATT and CDR2 SNEGSKA (reference sequence). J was trimmed by 4 bases and V by 2 bases; bases with no gene match: 7. The length of the CDR3 is 14 residues. The CDR3 loop is CSARTASGRYEQYF. The CDR3 DNA is TGCAGTGCTAGAACGGCTAGCGGGCGGTACGAGCAGTACTTC.

This clonotype turned up a few times. The chain has TRBV6-4 and TRBJ2-1, with 7 nucleotides matching TRBD1. Germline V gene sequence: CDR1 MRHNA, CDR2 SNTAGT. This CDR3 is 15 amino acids long. The V and J ends lost 6 bases and 6 bases, in that order; junction bases with no gene match: 11. The CDR3 bases are TGTGCCAGCAGCCCTAATTGGGCAGGGGGCAATGAGCAGTTCTTC. Amino acid sequence: CASSPNWAGGNEQFF.

There are a few counts of this clonotype. The V call is TRBV20-1, the J call TRBJ2-7, with unresolved D. Germline loops: CDR1 DFQATT, CDR2 SNEGSKA (reference sequence). This CDR3 region has 14 residues. Trimming pared 0 bases from V and 5 bases from J, leaving 14 bases between. The CDR3 loop reads CSARDPFGVHEQYF. CDR3 in DNA: TGCAGTGCTAGAGATCCCTTTGGGGTGCACGAGCAGTACTTC.

This clonotype was recorded many times. CDR3 residues: CASSNSAGEEQETQYF. CDR3 DNA: TGTGCCAGCAGTAATTCAGCGGGAGAAGAACAAGAGACCCAGTACTTC. The chain carries TRBV6-1 and TRBJ2-5; 8 bases are a match to TRBD2. CDR1 is MNHNS, CDR2 SASEGT, per germline. The V gene end was trimmed by 5 bases and the J gene end by 2 bases; junction bases not matched to a gene: 10. This CDR3 is built from 16 residues.

This rearrangement joins TRBV12-3 or TRBV12-4 to TRBJ1-5, with a possible D match to TRBD1 (5 bases). The V and J ends lost 0 bases and 6 bases respectively, with 15 bases between them. The CDR3 runs to 16 residues. The CDR3 DNA sequence: TGTGCCAGCAGTTTAGCACGGGCACGAAGGGGTCAGCCCCAGCATTTT. It specifies CASSLARARRGQPQHF.

The CDR3 DNA reads TGCAGTGCTCCCATCCTGCGACAGGGTTTCTACGAGCAGTACTTC. This translates into CSAPILRQGFYEQYF. This rearrangement joins TRBV20-1 to TRBJ2-7; 7 bases agree with TRBD1. Germline V gene sequence: CDR1 DFQATT, CDR2 SNEGSKA (reference sequence). The CDR3 sequence is 15 residues long. The junction had 13 bases not matched to a gene; V was cut back by 5 bases and J by 3 bases.

This clonotype has a count of ten or more. This chain uses TRBV12-3 or TRBV12-4 with TRBJ1-5; D ambiguous. This CDR3 spans 12 amino acids. Trimming left V 5 bases short and J 6 bases short, with 8 bases between. The CDR3 DNA follows: TGTGCCAGCAGTAGCGGAGGTCAGCCCCAGCATTTT. Translated: CASSSGGQPQHF.

This clonotype was seen only a few times. CDR3 in DNA: TGTGCCAGCGCCAGGGGGGACACTGAAGCTTTCTTT. Translation: CASARGDTEAFF. The chain links TRBV28 to TRBJ1-1, with 7 bases matching TRBD1. This CDR3 is built from 12 residues. Germline-derived CDR1 and CDR2 are MDHEN and SYDVKM. V shed 8 bases and J 3 bases; nucleotides not matched to a gene: 3.

This clonotype was detected a few times. V usage is TRBV20-1 and J usage is TRBJ1-4; D is undetermined. Germline V lookup: CDR1 DFQATT, CDR2 SNEGSKA (reference sequence). The CDR3 is 17 amino acids. V lost 3 bases to trimming and J lost 0 bases, with 17 bases between them. The CDR3 bases are TGCAGTGCTAGCCCCTTAGCAATCGTAGCAACTAATGAAAAACTGTTTTTT. Amino acids: CSASPLAIVATNEKLFF.

The rearrangement links TRBV11-3 to TRBJ2-7, with D uncertain. This CDR3 contains 11 residues. Germline CDR1 and CDR2: SGHNT and YENEEA. V lost 5 bases, J lost 7 bases, and 9 bases lay in between. The CDR3 is CASSPEREQYF. The DNA for the CDR3 is TGTGCCAGCAGCCCGGAGAGGGAGCAGTACTTC. The full variable domain, rest sourced from reference TRBV11-3 and TRBJ2-7, is EAGVVQSPRYKIIEKKQPVAFWCNPISGHNTLYWYLQNLGQGPELLIRYENEEAVDDSQLPKDRFSAERLKGVDSTLKIQPAELGDSAVYLCASSPEREQYFGPGTRLTVT.

This clonotype has just a few counts. The J gene is TRBJ2-3, the V gene TRBV25-1, with D maybe TRBD2 (6 bases). The V gene's germline CDR1 is MGHDK and CDR2 SYGVNS. The ends were cut back, 3 bases at V and 3 bases at J, with 19 bases in the middle. The CDR3 contains 17 residues. Here the CDR3 DNA reads TGTGCCAGCAGTGAGACGATAAAAGCGGGTTCGACAGATACGCAGTATTTT. Its translation: CASSETIKAGSTDTQYF.

This clonotype was picked up a small number of times. V is TRBV20-1 and J is TRBJ2-7; D is ambiguous. The V gene lost 6 bases and the J gene lost 6 bases, with 12 bases spanning the gap. The germline gives CDR1 DFQATT, CDR2 SNEGSKA (reference sequence). The CDR3 spans 11 residues. The CDR3 here is CSATRSSEQYF. The CDR3 DNA follows: TGCAGTGCCACGCGGAGTAGCGAGCAGTACTTC.

In this sample, this clonotype turned up many times. The chain recombines TRBV5-6 with TRBJ2-7; D is uncertain. Germline CDR1 reads SGHDT; CDR2 reads YYEEEE. The V gene lost 2 bases and the J gene lost 2 bases, with 5 bases spanning the gap. This CDR3 has 12 amino acids. CDR3 protein: CASSFQAYEQYF. As DNA, the CDR3 is TGTGCCAGCAGCTTTCAAGCCTACGAGCAGTACTTC.

This clonotype was recorded at least ten times. This chain uses TRBV12-3 or TRBV12-4 with TRBJ2-7; 11 nucleotides match TRBD1. V trimming: 5 bases; J trimming: 5 bases; junction bases outside the gene matches: 11. The CDR3 contains 16 residues. In nucleotides, the CDR3 is TGTGCCAGCAGTCACACTTGGGACAGGGGGGTCGACGAGCAGTACTTC. Amino acid sequence: CASSHTWDRGVDEQYF.

The chain links TRBV7-2 to TRBJ1-4; TRBD1 is a possible D gene (5 bases). The germline gives CDR1 SGHTA, CDR2 FQGNSA. CDR3 length equals 15 residues. The V gene lost 5 bases and the J gene lost 8 bases, with 18 bases spanning the gap. The CDR3 region is CASSPPGRLREKLFF. The DNA of the CDR3 is TGTGCCAGCAGCCCCCCAGGGAGGCTTCGCGAAAAACTGTTTTTT.

The chain uses TRBV9 and TRBJ2-2; D is perhaps TRBD1 (6 bases). This CDR3 comprises 17 residues. The V gene lost 3 bases and the J gene lost 2 bases, with 17 bases spanning the gap. From germline, CDR1 is SGDLS and CDR2 YYNGEE. The CDR3 here is CASSEGPGHLNTGELFF. CDR3 DNA sequence: TGTGCCAGCAGCGAAGGTCCGGGACACCTTAACACCGGGGAGCTGTTTTTT.

V gene TRBV20-1 combines with J gene TRBJ2-5; TRBD2 is a possible D gene (5 bases). V lost 5 bases and J lost 5, with 12 bases in between. This CDR3 spans 12 amino acids. The V gene's germline CDR1 is DFQATT and CDR2 SNEGSKA (reference sequence). CDR3 sequence: CSARGELETQYF. DNA for the CDR3: TGCAGTGCTCGTGGGGAGTTGGAGACCCAGTACTTC.

The chain is built from TRBV4-1 and TRBJ1-2; D perhaps matches TRBD1 (6 bases). There are 15 residues in the CDR3. V gave up 5 bases and J gave up 3 bases, with 16 bases separating them. CDR1 is MGHRA, CDR2 YSYEKL, per germline. The CDR3 reads CASSTNWGAHYGYTF. In nucleotides, the CDR3 is TGCGCCAGCAGCACAAACTGGGGGGCCCACTATGGCTACACCTTC.

This clonotype was counted ten times or more. The chain joins TRBV5-1 to TRBJ1-2; 9 bases map to TRBD1. V dropped 4 bases and J dropped 5; count of bases not matched to a gene: 6. The CDR3 is made up of 14 amino acids. CDR1 SGHRS and CDR2 YFSETQ come from the germline V gene. The CDR3 region has the DNA TGCGCCAGCAGCCCGGGACAGGGCGAGTATGGCTACACCTTC. Translation gives CASSPGQGEYGYTF.

This clonotype was observed a few times. The chain employs TRBV12-3 or TRBV12-4 and TRBJ1-1; a weak D match, TRBD1 (6 bases). The length of the CDR3 is 15 residues. The V end lost 6 bases, the J end lost 5 bases, and 19 bases lay between the germline ends. CDR3 nucleotide sequence: TGTGCCAGCAGAAGACCGGGAGGGGGGACAACTGAAGCTTTCTTT. Translating it yields CASRRPGGGTTEAFF.